Listed below are T cell receptor beta chains from one sample, sequenced in a study of shared clonotypes between healthy human individuals. Some clones are missing from TCRdb's copy, which holds only in-frame ones; the method was immunoSEQ multiplex PCR. Of approximately 82,000 clones listed, about 65% are singletons. The sample was memory CD8+ T cells sorted from blood. The receptors were sampled from a man aged 30 to 45 in good health. The CDR3 runs from the conserved cysteine through the conserved F or W. D genes are given only for firm matches. Expanded clones get a size class; other rows say once, few or many, or leave the size out.

d_call,j_call,clone_size,v_call,cdr3_aa,cdr3_nt
-,TRBJ2-3,few,TRBV28,CASIDTQLASTDTQYF,TGTGCCAGCATTGACACTCAGTTGGCTAGCACAGATACGCAGTATTTT
-,TRBJ1-1,many,TRBV27,CASSLTEIILTNTEAFF,TGTGCCAGCAGTCTGACAGAGATTATCCTGACCAACACTGAAGCTTTCTTT
TRBD1,TRBJ2-1,-,TRBV6-9,CASSLDRGGEQFF,TGTGCCAGCAGTTTGGACAGGGGTGGAGAGCAGTTCTTC
TRBD1,TRBJ1-2,many,TRBV27,CASRRTGGGSNYGYTF,TGTGCCAGCAGGAGGACAGGGGGCGGATCTAACTATGGCTACACCTTC
-,TRBJ2-7,once,TRBV18,CASSPVERTYEQYF,TGTGCCAGCTCACCTGTCGAGAGAACCTACGAGCAGTACTTC
-,TRBJ1-5,-,TRBV10-3,CAISGGLAGQPQHF,TGTGCCATCAGTGGGGGTCTAGCAGGGCAGCCCCAGCATTTT
-,TRBJ1-1,-,TRBV2,CASSDWNTEAFF,TGTGCCAGCAGTGATTGGAACACTGAAGCTTTCTTT
-,TRBJ2-1,once,TRBV11-3,CASSLVEGAHNEQFF,TGTGCCAGCAGCTTAGTAGAGGGAGCCCACAATGAGCAGTTCTTC
TRBD2,TRBJ2-7,-,TRBV2,CASEGLAGNEQYF,TGTGCCAGCGAAGGACTAGCGGGAAACGAGCAGTACTTC
-,TRBJ1-1,-,TRBV2,CASSELGNTEAFF,TGTGCCAGCAGTGAATTGGGGAACACTGAAGCTTTCTTT
TRBD1,TRBJ1-2,few,TRBV19,CASSYSGTGSVYGYTF,TGTGCCAGTAGTTACTCCGGGACAGGATCTGTCTATGGCTACACCTTC
-,TRBJ1-2,-,TRBV28,CASSLQDYGYTF,TGTGCCAGCAGTTTGCAGGACTATGGCTACACCTTC
-,TRBJ2-5,-,TRBV18,CASSRDLGQETQYF,TGTGCCAGCTCACGGGACTTAGGGCAAGAGACCCAGTACTTC
TRBD2,TRBJ2-5,few,TRBV29-1,CSVPETSLETQYF,TGCAGCGTCCCTGAGACTAGCCTAGAGACCCAGTACTTC
-,TRBJ2-1,-,TRBV5-4,CASSLATYNEQFF,TGTGCCAGCAGCTTGGCCACCTACAATGAGCAGTTCTTC
-,TRBJ1-1,-,TRBV7-9,CASSGPYRTEAFF,TGTGCCAGCAGCGGCCCTTATAGGACTGAAGCTTTCTTT
-,TRBJ1-5,few,TRBV18,CASTIQENQPQHF,TGTGCCAGCACGATACAGGAAAATCAGCCCCAGCATTTT
TRBD1,TRBJ2-1,-,TRBV4-1,CASSLIHRGQGGGPPREQFF,TGCGCCAGCAGCCTCATACACCGGGGACAGGGAGGAGGCCCCCCGAGGGAGCAGTTCTTC
-,TRBJ1-1,once,TRBV6-5,CASSEEGLYTEAFF,TGTGCCAGCAGTGAGGAGGGGTTGTACACTGAAGCTTTCTTT
TRBD1,TRBJ1-1,-,TRBV2,CASSDSRDRGPEAFF,TGTGCCAGCAGTGATAGCCGGGACAGGGGGCCTGAAGCTTTCTTT
TRBD2,TRBJ2-3,many,TRBV15,CATSLETSGADTQYF,TGTGCCACCAGCCTTGAGACTAGCGGAGCAGATACGCAGTATTTT
-,TRBJ1-3,-,TRBV10-2,CASSVPSLAGNTIYF,TGCGCCAGCAGTGTACCATCCTTGGCGGGAAACACCATATATTTT
-,TRBJ2-4,few,TRBV19,CASILQGAKNIQYF,TGTGCCAGTATCCTGCAGGGAGCCAAAAACATTCAGTACTTC
TRBD2,TRBJ2-7,-,TRBV10-1,CASRGTSGEQYF,TGCGCCAGCAGAGGGACTAGCGGAGAGCAGTACTTC
-,TRBJ2-7,-,TRBV5-6,CASSFWTGKEQYF,TGTGCCAGCAGCTTTTGGACTGGTAAGGAGCAGTACTTC
-,TRBJ2-2,-,TRBV25-1,CASSPGTTGELFF,TGTGCCAGCAGTCCCGGGACAACCGGGGAGCTGTTTTTT
-,TRBJ2-3,-,TRBV6-1,CASSEDSGTTTDTQYF,TGTGCCAGCAGTGAAGACTCCGGTACGACCACAGATACGCAGTATTTT
TRBD2,TRBJ2-7,-,TRBV5-1,CASSPRAGDYEQYF,TGCGCCAGCAGCCCCCGGGCGGGAGACTACGAGCAGTACTTC
-,TRBJ2-5,-,TRBV10-3,CAISDTGTPSRTQYF,TGTGCCATCAGTGACACCGGGACACCCTCCCGGACCCAGTACTTC
-,TRBJ1-4,-,TRBV4-3,CASRGLIAANEKLFF,TGCGCCAGCAGAGGGTTGATAGCGGCTAATGAAAAACTGTTTTTT
-,TRBJ2-1,-,TRBV27,CASSLYATYNEQFF,TGTGCCAGCAGTTTATATGCCACGTACAATGAGCAGTTCTTC
-,TRBJ2-1,-,TRBV7-2,CASSLVPGNEQFF,TGTGCCAGCAGCTTGGTACCGGGCAATGAGCAGTTCTTC
-,TRBJ2-7,-,TRBV10-2,CASSDITYEQYF,TGCGCCAGCAGTGATATAACATACGAGCAGTACTTC
-,TRBJ2-5,-,TRBV10-1,CASSESTIKTQYF,TGCGCCAGCAGTGAGTCCACGATCAAGACCCAGTACTTC
-,TRBJ1-2,-,TRBV14,CASSPGQTRGGYTF,TGTGCCAGCAGCCCAGGACAGACGCGGGGTGGCTACACCTTC
-,TRBJ2-1,-,TRBV5-6,CASSPLGQKQFF,TGTGCCAGCAGCCCCCTAGGACAGAAGCAGTTCTTC
-,TRBJ2-1,-,TRBV7-9,CASSIYNEQFF,TGTGCCAGCTCCATCTACAATGAGCAGTTCTTC
-,TRBJ2-3,few,TRBV5-6,CASSVSTDTQYF,TGTGCCAGCAGCGTGAGCACAGATACGCAGTATTTT
TRBD2,TRBJ2-1,many,TRBV6-4,CASSPSLSGNNEQFF,TGTGCCAGCAGTCCCTCTTTAAGCGGGAACAATGAGCAGTTCTTC
TRBD1,TRBJ2-7,few,TRBV27,CASSFIGTATYEQYF,TGTGCCAGCAGTTTCATAGGGACAGCGACCTACGAGCAGTACTTC
-,TRBJ2-7,once,TRBV13,CASSPSAQAYEQYF,TGTGCCAGCAGCCCCAGCGCCCAGGCCTACGAGCAGTACTTC
-,TRBJ2-5,-,TRBV5-1,CASSLSVGETQYF,TGCGCCAGCAGCTTGAGTGTCGGAGAGACCCAGTACTTC
TRBD2,TRBJ2-7,-,TRBV13,CASSPRTSGTLSYEQYF,TGTGCCAGCAGCCCGCGGACTAGCGGGACCCTATCCTACGAGCAGTACTTC
-,TRBJ2-2,-,TRBV18,CASSIKNTGELFF,TGTGCCAGCTCAATCAAAAACACCGGGGAGCTGTTTTTT
-,TRBJ2-3,-,TRBV4-3,CASSQDIGRTDTQYF,TGCGCCAGCAGCCAAGATATAGGCCGCACAGATACGCAGTATTTT